The entry below describes one T cell receptor beta chain. In its sample, this clonotype was seen a few times. This receptor's antigen is unknown. No qualities accompany the bases; no much larger clone lies one base away. The entry originates in a study of low-dose radiotherapy and immunotherapy resistance in tumors (dated 2022 in TCRdb). Notes on the research overall: In Cohort 1, 0.5 Gy per fraction was delivered every 2 weeks, and a total PTV dose of 6.5 Gy was prescribed. Cohort 2 received 1 Gy per fraction every two weeks, with a total of 13 Gy over 26 weeks. Patients were given nivolumab as a 240 mg flat dose every two weeks and ipilimumab at 1 mg/kg every six weeks, with both drugs delivered intravenously. Cyclophosphamide 200 mg/m2 was given intravenously every two weeks, one day before each radiation and immunotherapy administration. Starting on cycle 1 day 1, patients took 300 mg of aspirin by mouth once a day for four cycles. No randomization into treatment groups was done for the people taking part in the trial. The translational analysis covered eight patients: three from the first dose cohort and the first five from the second dose cohort.

Instrument on record: Illumina HiSeq 2500. First-strand cDNA was synthesized with Superscript III and a set of TRAV- and TRBV-specific primers, covering both TCRalpha and TCRbeta chains. TCRs were amplified with Phusion for 15 to 25 PCR cycles using a constant-region primer together with the adapter attached to the V primers. The MessageAmp II aRNA Amplification Kit was used to amplify the isolated mRNA, with in vitro transcription run for less than 20 hours at 37 degrees C. The Dynabeads mRNA DIRECT Purification Kit was used to isolate the mRNA for TCR sequencing. Indexed Illumina adapters were added in a second roughly 26-cycle Phusion PCR, and the resulting products were purified with AMPure XP beads. Per the original workflow: Custom Perl scripts pooled TCR sequences encoding the same protein, removed out-of-frame sequences and computed each clonotype's abundance. TCR sequences supported by only a single read were excluded from analysis. Shannon entropy, Gini index, clonality, richness, and the frequency of TCRs shared between repertoires were included as repertoire metrics. TCRdb cleaned the public reads at Q25 with fastp, built clones with MiXCR and kept in-frame beta chains. Rows matching on CDR3 protein sequence are summarized as one entry with the most common DNA and genes. TCRdb's processing, not the authors', yielded these V and J calls. Here the sample has roughly 56,000 distinct CDR3 sequences; 20% to 25% occur a single time. The ten most abundant clones make up 5.5% to 8.5% of the sample.

The meaning of the sample's time point label: after trial treatment. This specimen's treatment or condition label, per the study, means: LDRT plus nivolumab, ipilimumab, low-dose cyclophosphamide and aspirin (RACIN trial). The donors came from RACIN, which was a single-arm phase I dose-escalation trial that paired nivolumab and ipilimumab with aspirin, low-dose cyclophosphamide and low-dose radiotherapy. Patients were eligible if they had advanced solid tumors that were TIL-negative. In the germline V gene, CDR1 corresponds to MGHDK and CDR2 to SYGVNS. The CDR3 holds 12 amino acids from the cysteine to the phenylalanine. Here the CDR3 DNA is all that survives: 36 bases in frame from base 1. The junction shows trimming of 7 bases on V and 6 bases on J, plus 13 bases between the germline ends.

Recombination linked TRBV25-1 to TRBJ2-7, with the D call tentatively TRBD1 or TRBD2, each fitting 5 bases. This TCR was recovered from a male donor with prostate cancer. Sequencing was performed on PBMCs, taken after low-dose radiotherapy plus immunotherapy. CDR3 protein: CASTGFRGEQYF. The DNA is TGTGCCAGCACAGGGTTCCGGGGCGAGCAGTACTTC.